These T cell receptor beta chains were read from a single sample in a study of cytomegalovirus exposure and HLA in healthy donors. Data came from immunoSEQ multiplex PCR; TCRdb stores just in-frame clones and leaves some out. The sample carries about 130,000 clones, approximately 83% recorded once. Sequencing was done on a sample of PBMCs. The receptors shown here come from a woman aged 40 to 50 in good health and CMV-seropositive. Each CDR3 is given with its conserved first and last residue. The D gene is left open where the match is weak. Not all rows give a size; the values are once, few, many and, for expanded clones, a class.

J gene: TRBJ1-2
V gene: TRBV7-2
clone size: -
D gene: TRBD1
CDR3 DNA: TGTGCCAGCAGCGTTGGGACAGGGGGCAACTATGGCTACACCTTC
CDR3 protein: CASSVGTGGNYGYTF

J gene: TRBJ2-1
V gene: TRBV30
clone size: -
D gene: -
CDR3 DNA: TGTGCCTGGAAGGGGAACGGCGCTAGCTCCTACAATGAGCAGTTCTTC
CDR3 protein: CAWKGNGASSYNEQFF

J gene: TRBJ1-1
V gene: TRBV4-2
clone size: few
D gene: -
CDR3 DNA: TGTGCCAGCAGCCCGAAACCCCGGCGGGCTGAAGCTTTCTTT
CDR3 protein: CASSPKPRRAEAFF

J gene: TRBJ1-1
V gene: TRBV7-6
clone size: -
D gene: TRBD1
CDR3 DNA: TGTGCCAGCAGCTTACTGGACAGGGTAACTGAAGCTTTCTTT
CDR3 protein: CASSLLDRVTEAFF

J gene: TRBJ2-2
V gene: TRBV27
clone size: few
D gene: TRBD2
CDR3 DNA: TGTGCCAGCACTTATCAGGCCGGGAGGGGCGGACCCAGCGGGGAGCTGTTTTTT
CDR3 protein: CASTYQAGRGGPSGELFF

J gene: TRBJ2-5
V gene: TRBV25-1
clone size: -
D gene: -
CDR3 DNA: TGTGCCAGCAGTGACGCCAGGGTCATAGAGACCCAGTACTTC
CDR3 protein: CASSDARVIETQYF

J gene: TRBJ2-1
V gene: TRBV27
clone size: -
D gene: -
CDR3 DNA: TGTGCCAGCAGTTTATCGATAAGCGGTTCCTACAATGAGCAGTTCTTC
CDR3 protein: CASSLSISGSYNEQFF

J gene: TRBJ2-1
V gene: TRBV7-3
clone size: -
D gene: TRBD2
CDR3 DNA: TGTGCCAGCAGGTGCTGGACTAGCGGGAGGAGGGAGGGCAATGAGCAGTTCTTC
CDR3 protein: CASRCWTSGRREGNEQFF

J gene: TRBJ2-1
V gene: TRBV7-8
clone size: -
D gene: -
CDR3 DNA: TGTGCCAGCAGCTCCCCAAGGACTGTCTCCTACAATGAGCAGTTCTTC
CDR3 protein: CASSSPRTVSYNEQFF

J gene: TRBJ2-7
V gene: TRBV2
clone size: -
D gene: -
CDR3 DNA: TGTGCCAGTGAGCAGGGCCTCAGCTCCTACGAGCAGTACTTC
CDR3 protein: CASEQGLSSYEQYF

J gene: TRBJ2-7
V gene: TRBV15
clone size: -
D gene: TRBD1
CDR3 DNA: TGTGCCACCAGCAGAGACAGGGGGTTCGGCGAGCAGTACTTC
CDR3 protein: CATSRDRGFGEQYF

J gene: TRBJ1-3
V gene: TRBV6-6
clone size: few
D gene: TRBD1
CDR3 DNA: TGTGCCAGCAGTTATTCTACAGGGGGCTCTGGAAACACCATATATTTT
CDR3 protein: CASSYSTGGSGNTIYF

J gene: TRBJ2-5
V gene: TRBV7-9
clone size: -
D gene: -
CDR3 DNA: TGTTCCAGCAGCTTACCCTCTGAGACCCAGTACTTC
CDR3 protein: CSSSLPSETQYF

J gene: TRBJ1-5
V gene: TRBV18
clone size: -
D gene: -
CDR3 DNA: TGTGCCAGCTCACAAACAGGGAGCAATCAGCCCCAGCATTTT
CDR3 protein: CASSQTGSNQPQHF

J gene: TRBJ1-3
V gene: TRBV2
clone size: -
D gene: -
CDR3 DNA: TGTGCCAGCAGTGCGGGGGGCTCCTCTGGAAACACCATATATTTT
CDR3 protein: CASSAGGSSGNTIYF

J gene: TRBJ2-7
V gene: TRBV7-9
clone size: -
D gene: TRBD2
CDR3 DNA: TGTGCCAGCAGCCCGGGACTAGCGGGGGATGAGCAGTACTTC
CDR3 protein: CASSPGLAGDEQYF

J gene: TRBJ2-7
V gene: TRBV20-1
clone size: -
D gene: -
CDR3 DNA: TGCAGTGCTAGCGGGGTCTACGAGCAGTACTTC
CDR3 protein: CSASGVYEQYF

J gene: TRBJ2-1
V gene: TRBV15
clone size: -
D gene: -
CDR3 DNA: TGTGCCACCAGCAACCGAGGGCCCTCGACGTACAATGAGCAGTTCTTC
CDR3 protein: CATSNRGPSTYNEQFF

J gene: TRBJ2-2
V gene: TRBV28
clone size: -
D gene: TRBD2
CDR3 DNA: TGTGCCAGCAGTTTAGATGCGGGAGTAGACACCGGGGAGCTGTTTTTT
CDR3 protein: CASSLDAGVDTGELFF

J gene: TRBJ1-1
V gene: TRBV10-3
clone size: -
D gene: -
CDR3 DNA: TGTGCCATCACTCGACAGTTGAACACTGAAGCTTTCTTT
CDR3 protein: CAITRQLNTEAFF

J gene: TRBJ2-3
V gene: TRBV10-3
clone size: -
D gene: TRBD2
CDR3 DNA: TGTGCCACCCAAGCGGGAGGGCCAGAAGATACGCAGTATTTT
CDR3 protein: CATQAGGPEDTQYF

J gene: TRBJ2-2
V gene: TRBV28
clone size: -
D gene: TRBD2
CDR3 DNA: TGTGCCAGCAGTTTTTTAGCGGGAGGGAGAATCACCGGGGAGCTGTTTTTT
CDR3 protein: CASSFLAGGRITGELFF

J gene: TRBJ2-5
V gene: TRBV19
clone size: -
D gene: TRBD2
CDR3 DNA: TGTGCCAGCGGGGGGGGACTAGCGGGAGCGGAGACCCAGTACTTC
CDR3 protein: CASGGGLAGAETQYF

J gene: TRBJ2-1
V gene: TRBV29-1
clone size: -
D gene: TRBD2
CDR3 DNA: TGCAGCGGATCTATAGCGGGCGGGCGGGGTGAGCAGTTCTTC
CDR3 protein: CSGSIAGGRGEQFF

J gene: TRBJ1-2
V gene: TRBV19
clone size: -
D gene: -
CDR3 DNA: TGTGCCAGTAAGGCGCGGGGGCCCCGAGGCTATGGCTACACCTTC
CDR3 protein: CASKARGPRGYGYTF

J gene: TRBJ2-3
V gene: TRBV7-8
clone size: -
D gene: -
CDR3 DNA: TGTGCCAGCAGCCCCCGGGGAGGACCGGGTACGCAGTATTTT
CDR3 protein: CASSPRGGPGTQYF

J gene: TRBJ2-1
V gene: TRBV7-9
clone size: -
D gene: TRBD2
CDR3 DNA: TGTGCCAGCAGCCCCATTAGCGGGAGAGGATACAATGAGCAGTTCTTC
CDR3 protein: CASSPISGRGYNEQFF

J gene: TRBJ2-5
V gene: TRBV9
clone size: -
D gene: -
CDR3 DNA: TGTGCCAGCAGCGGAACAGGGTTTGCGATTCAAGAGACCCAGTACTTC
CDR3 protein: CASSGTGFAIQETQYF

J gene: TRBJ2-2
V gene: TRBV5-6
clone size: -
D gene: -
CDR3 DNA: TGTGCCAGCAGCGAGACAGCGAACACCGGGGAGCTGTTTTTT
CDR3 protein: CASSETANTGELFF

J gene: TRBJ1-1
V gene: TRBV19
clone size: -
D gene: TRBD1
CDR3 DNA: TGTGCCAGTAGTCCCCCCGGGACAGACCTCACTGAAGCTTTCTTT
CDR3 protein: CASSPPGTDLTEAFF

J gene: TRBJ2-7
V gene: TRBV6-1
clone size: -
D gene: TRBD2
CDR3 DNA: TGTGCCAGCAGTGAGCCCATCGGGAGGGCCCACGAGCAGTACTTC
CDR3 protein: CASSEPIGRAHEQYF

J gene: TRBJ2-7
V gene: TRBV7-3
clone size: few
D gene: TRBD2
CDR3 DNA: TGTGCCAGCAGCCCCACGGGACTACCTTACGAGCAGTACTTC
CDR3 protein: CASSPTGLPYEQYF

J gene: TRBJ1-4
V gene: TRBV9
clone size: -
D gene: -
CDR3 DNA: TGTGCCAGCAGCGGGGTTGACAGTAATGAAAAACTGTTTTTT
CDR3 protein: CASSGVDSNEKLFF

J gene: TRBJ1-3
V gene: TRBV2
clone size: -
D gene: -
CDR3 DNA: TGTGCCAGCAGTGAAACCCGGTCTGCAGGAAACACCATATATTTT
CDR3 protein: CASSETRSAGNTIYF

J gene: TRBJ1-5
V gene: TRBV7-3
clone size: -
D gene: TRBD1
CDR3 DNA: TGTGCCAGCAGCTTAAAACAGGGGGAGGGAAGCAATCAGCCCCAGCATTTT
CDR3 protein: CASSLKQGEGSNQPQHF

J gene: TRBJ2-1
V gene: TRBV6-5
clone size: -
D gene: -
CDR3 DNA: TGTGCCAGCAGTTACTCGGAGGGGGGGCACAATGAGCAGTTCTTC
CDR3 protein: CASSYSEGGHNEQFF

J gene: TRBJ2-3
V gene: TRBV11-3
clone size: -
D gene: -
CDR3 DNA: TGTGCCAGCAGCTTGCGGGTAACAGATACGCAGTATTTT
CDR3 protein: CASSLRVTDTQYF

J gene: TRBJ2-4
V gene: TRBV21-1
clone size: once
D gene: -
CDR3 DNA: TGTGCCAGCAGCGGCATTATAGCCAAAAACATTCAGTACTTC
CDR3 protein: CASSGIIAKNIQYF

J gene: TRBJ2-7
V gene: TRBV6-6
clone size: once
D gene: -
CDR3 DNA: TGTGCCAGCAGTCCGGACGGGGGACCCTACGAGCAGTACTTC
CDR3 protein: CASSPDGGPYEQYF

J gene: TRBJ2-1
V gene: TRBV10-2
clone size: few
D gene: TRBD2
CDR3 DNA: TGCGCCATCAAAGCGGGGTCTAGCGGGAGATTAGATGAGCAGTTCTTC
CDR3 protein: CAIKAGSSGRLDEQFF

J gene: TRBJ2-2
V gene: TRBV10-1
clone size: -
D gene: TRBD1
CDR3 DNA: TGCGCCAGCAGCGGGACAGGGGAAGGGACCGGGGAGCTGTTTTTT
CDR3 protein: CASSGTGEGTGELFF

J gene: TRBJ2-3
V gene: TRBV10-3
clone size: -
D gene: TRBD2
CDR3 DNA: TGTGCCATCAGTGGACTAGCGGAACCAGATACGCAGTATTTT
CDR3 protein: CAISGLAEPDTQYF

J gene: TRBJ1-3
V gene: TRBV5-1
clone size: -
D gene: -
CDR3 DNA: TGCGCCAGCAACTCCCAGGACAGCGGCTCTGGAAACACCATATATTTT
CDR3 protein: CASNSQDSGSGNTIYF

J gene: TRBJ2-7
V gene: TRBV16
clone size: -
D gene: -
CDR3 DNA: TGTGCCAGCAGCCAATTTGAGCGGACCTACGAGCAGTACTTC
CDR3 protein: CASSQFERTYEQYF

J gene: TRBJ2-2
V gene: TRBV30
clone size: -
D gene: TRBD2
CDR3 DNA: TGTGCCTCAACAGCGGGAGCGATGTACACCGGGGAGCTGTTTTTT
CDR3 protein: CASTAGAMYTGELFF

J gene: TRBJ2-2
V gene: TRBV11-1
clone size: -
D gene: TRBD1
CDR3 DNA: TGTGCCAGCAGCATGACAGGGGGGGAGCTGTTTTTT
CDR3 protein: CASSMTGGELFF

J gene: TRBJ1-4
V gene: TRBV5-4
clone size: -
D gene: -
CDR3 DNA: TGTGCCAGCAGCTTGGAACGGAATGAAAAACTGTTTTTT
CDR3 protein: CASSLERNEKLFF

J gene: TRBJ1-1
V gene: TRBV6-6
clone size: -
D gene: -
CDR3 DNA: TGTGCCAGCGGGCCCAGACAGACCATGAACACTGAAGCTTTCTTT
CDR3 protein: CASGPRQTMNTEAFF

J gene: TRBJ2-7
V gene: TRBV7-2
clone size: few
D gene: -
CDR3 DNA: TGTGCCAGCAGAAGGGGGGCTAGCGGAAGTTGGGACGAGCAGTACTTC
CDR3 protein: CASRRGASGSWDEQYF

J gene: TRBJ2-7
V gene: TRBV15
clone size: once
D gene: TRBD1
CDR3 DNA: TGTGCCACCAGCAGAGATAAGACAGGGGACTACGAGCAGTACTTC
CDR3 protein: CATSRDKTGDYEQYF

J gene: TRBJ1-2
V gene: TRBV27
clone size: -
D gene: -
CDR3 DNA: TGTGCCAGCAGTCCCCGCGGACACGCCATCCTCTATGGCTACACCTTC
CDR3 protein: CASSPRGHAILYGYTF

J gene: TRBJ1-1
V gene: TRBV5-1
clone size: few
D gene: -
CDR3 DNA: TGCGCCAGCAGCTTGCAGATGAACACTGAAGCTTTCTTT
CDR3 protein: CASSLQMNTEAFF

J gene: TRBJ1-2
V gene: TRBV28
clone size: -
D gene: -
CDR3 DNA: TGTGCCAGCCGTATTAGGGGCAGGCTGGACCCTAACTATGGCTACACCTTC
CDR3 protein: CASRIRGRLDPNYGYTF

J gene: TRBJ2-5
V gene: TRBV28
clone size: once
D gene: -
CDR3 DNA: TGTGCCAGCAGCAAACCAGGGAAGCCTCAAGAGACCCAGTACTTC
CDR3 protein: CASSKPGKPQETQYF

J gene: TRBJ2-2
V gene: TRBV9
clone size: -
D gene: TRBD1
CDR3 DNA: TGTGCCAGCAGCGTCCCGGGACAGGGGGCCTATACCGGGGAGCTGTTTTTT
CDR3 protein: CASSVPGQGAYTGELFF

J gene: TRBJ1-2
V gene: TRBV5-1
clone size: -
D gene: -
CDR3 DNA: TGCGCCAGCAGCTTGTTTACAGGTGAAGGCTACACCTTC
CDR3 protein: CASSLFTGEGYTF

J gene: TRBJ2-5
V gene: TRBV15
clone size: -
D gene: -
CDR3 DNA: TGTGCCACCAGCAGCCTGCGGTACTTC
CDR3 protein: CATSSLRYF